Each of the 12 T cell receptor beta chains below was sequenced from the same sample in a study of human T cells and chemical hapten exposure. One entry per CDR3 protein, called by TCRdb with MiXCR from the RACE reads. This sample carries 75,000 to 100,000 distinct CDR3 sequences, roughly 8% of them seen once, and the ten largest clones take approximately 2.9%. Noted time point: healthy volunteer bleed at 2 weeks. The authors extracted total RNA from unfractionated whole blood. Material: whole blood. The source of these receptors is a female donor in good health. Some clones in this sample may be carry-over from other donors' samples.

This clonotype was detected many times. This chain links TRBV6-1 with TRBJ1-1; D not certain. V shed 0 bases and J shed 1 base, with 9 bases lying between them. The CDR3 is 15 residues long. The germline V gene encodes CDR1 MNHNS and CDR2 SASEGT. This CDR3 is CASSEALPGNTEAFF. CDR3 nucleotides: TGTGCCAGCAGTGAAGCGCTTCCCGGGAACACTGAAGCTTTCTTT.

This clonotype was detected many times. The chain combines TRBV9 with TRBJ1-2, with D hard to call. CDR3 length: 16 residues. Germline CDR1 SGDLS, CDR2 YYNGEE. The germline V and J ends were trimmed by 4 bases and 0 bases, with 16 bases remaining between them. The CDR3 DNA follows: TGTGCCAGCAGCACCCAGCCTGACGGAGCTAACTATGGCTACACCTTC. This sequence encodes CASSTQPDGANYGYTF.

As for this clonotype: At one end the junction does not follow the germline gene, possibly because of a read error. This chain joins TRBV10-3 and TRBJ2-3; no definite D call. Germline V gives CDR1 ENHRY, CDR2 SYGVKD. The CDR3 length is 15 residues. The CDR3 DNA sequence: TGTGCCATCAGAGAGTCGAGGTCAGACACAGATACGCAGTATTTT. Protein product: CAIRESRSDTDTQYF.

There are many counts of this clonotype. The chain links TRBV4-2 to TRBJ2-5; possible D gene TRBD1, 5 bases. The CDR3 has 15 amino acids. Germline-derived CDR1 and CDR2 are LGHNA and YNFKEQ. V was clipped by 1 base and J by 4 bases, with 13 bases between them. The CDR3, as DNA: TGTGCCAGCAGCCAAGTAGGGGAACCAAGAGAGACCCAGTACTTC. As protein: CASSQVGEPRETQYF.

Many counts were recorded for this clonotype. The rearrangement uses TRBV4-1 and TRBJ2-4; D is unresolved. Germline CDR1 MGHRA, CDR2 YSYEKL. V shed 1 base and J shed 0 bases, with 13 bases lying between them. The CDR3 totals 17 residues. The CDR3 DNA reads TGCGCCAGCAGCCAAGTTTTCGCGGACCTAGCCAAAAACATTCAGTACTTC. Translated: CASSQVFADLAKNIQYF.

Comments on this clonotype: A read error may explain this, as a much larger clone is one base away. The chain carries TRBV7-8 and TRBJ2-5; weak D call: TRBD1 (6 bases). CDR3 length: 16 amino acids. Trimming cost V 1 base and J 5 bases, with 17 bases left between them. The germline V gene encodes CDR1 SGHVS and CDR2 FQNEAQ. The CDR3 region is CASSLGRQEIFETQYF. DNA for the CDR3: TGTGCCAGCAGCTTAGGAAGACAGGAAATTTTCGAGACCCAGTACTTC.

This clonotype was observed at least ten times. The chain couples TRBV29-1 to TRBJ1-1, with D unclear. Germline V gene lookup returns CDR1 SQVTM and CDR2 ANQGSEA. The CDR3 runs 13 residues. In DNA, the CDR3 is TGCAGTGCGGACCCCATGACGGGAACTGAAGCTTTCTTT. This sequence encodes CSADPMTGTEAFF.

Details on this clonotype: The germline gene is not matched at one end of the junction; a read error may be the cause. This sequence joins TRBV5-1 and TRBJ1-3; 7 bases are a match to TRBD1. This CDR3 spans 14 amino acids. Per the germline V gene, CDR1 is SGHRS and CDR2 is YFSETQ. CDR3 sequence: CVSSDGTDSNTIYF. CDR3 nucleotide sequence: TGCGTCAGCAGCGACGGGACAGATAGCAACACCATATATTTT.

This clonotype has ten or more counts. The rearrangement joins TRBV4-3 to TRBJ2-5; 13 nucleotides line up with TRBD2. Germline CDR1 is LGHNA and CDR2 is YSLEER. The CDR3 has 15 residues. With 4 bases clipped from V and 3 bases from J, the junction kept 2 bases outside the gene matches. CDR3 DNA: TGCGCCAGCAGCCGAACTAGCGGGAGGGAAGAGACCCAGTACTTC. Amino acids: CASSRTSGREETQYF.

This clonotype occurred a few times. The V call is TRBV19, the J call TRBJ2-1; 11 bases agree with TRBD2. Germline V CDR1 and CDR2: LNHDA, SQIVND (reference sequence). The length of the CDR3 is 15 residues. Trimming at V came to 5 bases and at J to 8 bases, leaving 8 bases not matched to a gene. DNA for the CDR3: TGTGCCAGTAGTCCTAGCGGGAGGTACTTGGATGAGCAGTTCTTC. Protein product: CASSPSGRYLDEQFF.

In this sample, this clonotype turned up many times. The V call is TRBV20-1, the J call TRBJ2-3; D gene ambiguous. Germline CDR1 and CDR2: DFQATT and SNEGSKA (reference sequence). The V end was cut by 3 bases, the J end by 2 bases, with 21 bases between. The CDR3 spans 17 residues. DNA of the CDR3: TGCAGTGCTAGCCGAAGAAGCCGTGCTAGAATCACAGATACGCAGTATTTT. This codes for CSASRRSRARITDTQYF.

This clonotype turned up a few times. This CDR3 reads CATRDRGYGTSGNYEQYF. In nucleotides, the CDR3 is TGTGCCACCCGGGACAGGGGATATGGGACTAGCGGAAACTACGAGCAGTACTTC. The J gene is TRBJ2-7, the V gene TRBV27; a weak D match, TRBD2 (11 bases). The CDR3 runs to 18 residues. Per the germline V gene, CDR1 is MNHEY and CDR2 is SMNVEV (reference sequence). Trimming left V 10 bases short and J 3 bases short, with 31 bases between.